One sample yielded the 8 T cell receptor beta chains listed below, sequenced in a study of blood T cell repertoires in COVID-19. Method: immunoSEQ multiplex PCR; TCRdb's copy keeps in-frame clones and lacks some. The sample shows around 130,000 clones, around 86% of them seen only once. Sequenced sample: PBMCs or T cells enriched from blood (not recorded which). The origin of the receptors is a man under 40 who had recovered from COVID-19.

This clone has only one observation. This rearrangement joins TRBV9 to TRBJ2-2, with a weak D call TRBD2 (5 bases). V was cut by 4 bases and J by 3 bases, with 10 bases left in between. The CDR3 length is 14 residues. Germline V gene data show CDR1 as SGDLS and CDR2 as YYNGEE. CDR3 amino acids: CASSNDGDTGELFF. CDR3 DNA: TGTGCCAGCAGCAACGACGGGGACACCGGGGAGCTGTTTTTT.

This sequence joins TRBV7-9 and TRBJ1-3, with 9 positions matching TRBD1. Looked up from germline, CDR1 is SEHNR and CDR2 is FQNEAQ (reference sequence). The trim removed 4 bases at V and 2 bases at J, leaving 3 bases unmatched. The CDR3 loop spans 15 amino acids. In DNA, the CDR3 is TGTGCCAGCAGCTCCGGGACAGGGACTGGAAACACCATATATTTT. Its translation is CASSSGTGTGNTIYF.

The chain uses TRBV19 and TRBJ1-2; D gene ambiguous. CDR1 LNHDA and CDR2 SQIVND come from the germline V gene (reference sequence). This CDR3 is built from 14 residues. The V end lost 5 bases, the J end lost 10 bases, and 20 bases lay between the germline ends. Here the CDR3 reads CASSVSGAPPDYTF. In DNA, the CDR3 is TGTGCCAGTAGTGTGAGTGGAGCCCCTCCGGACTACACCTTC.

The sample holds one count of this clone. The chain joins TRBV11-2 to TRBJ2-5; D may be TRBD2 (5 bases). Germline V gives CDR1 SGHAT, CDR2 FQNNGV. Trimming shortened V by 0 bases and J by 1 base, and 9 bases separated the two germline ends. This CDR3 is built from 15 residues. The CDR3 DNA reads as TGTGCCAGCAGCTTAGATGGTAGCGCCCAAGAGACCCAGTACTTC. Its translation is CASSLDGSAQETQYF.

The CDR3 is CASRGVGSGIWNEQFF. Written as DNA, the CDR3 is TGTGCCAGTAGAGGCGTCGGTAGCGGGATATGGAATGAGCAGTTCTTC. This rearrangement joins TRBV19 to TRBJ2-1; 8 bases fit TRBD2. The CDR3 sequence is 16 residues long. The germline gives CDR1 LNHDA, CDR2 SQIVND (reference sequence). V shed 6 bases, J shed 7 bases, and the junction held 14 bases outside the gene matches.

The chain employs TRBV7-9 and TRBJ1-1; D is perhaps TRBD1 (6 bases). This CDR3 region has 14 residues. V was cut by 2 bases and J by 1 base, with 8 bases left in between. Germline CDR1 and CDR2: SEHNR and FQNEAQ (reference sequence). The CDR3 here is CASSLLGANTEAFF. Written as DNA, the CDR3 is TGTGCCAGCAGCTTATTGGGGGCGAACACTGAAGCTTTCTTT.

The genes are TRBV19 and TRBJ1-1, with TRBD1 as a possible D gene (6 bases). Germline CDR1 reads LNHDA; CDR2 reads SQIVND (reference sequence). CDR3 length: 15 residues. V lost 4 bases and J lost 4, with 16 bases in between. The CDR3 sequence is CASSRRIEGGTEAFF. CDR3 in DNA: TGTGCCAGTAGTAGACGGATCGAAGGGGGCACTGAAGCTTTCTTT.

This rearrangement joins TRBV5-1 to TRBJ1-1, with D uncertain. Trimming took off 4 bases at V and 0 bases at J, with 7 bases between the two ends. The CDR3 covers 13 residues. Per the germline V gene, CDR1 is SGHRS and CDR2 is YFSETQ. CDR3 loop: CASSQEVNTEAFF. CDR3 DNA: TGCGCCAGCAGCCAAGAGGTGAACACTGAAGCTTTCTTT.